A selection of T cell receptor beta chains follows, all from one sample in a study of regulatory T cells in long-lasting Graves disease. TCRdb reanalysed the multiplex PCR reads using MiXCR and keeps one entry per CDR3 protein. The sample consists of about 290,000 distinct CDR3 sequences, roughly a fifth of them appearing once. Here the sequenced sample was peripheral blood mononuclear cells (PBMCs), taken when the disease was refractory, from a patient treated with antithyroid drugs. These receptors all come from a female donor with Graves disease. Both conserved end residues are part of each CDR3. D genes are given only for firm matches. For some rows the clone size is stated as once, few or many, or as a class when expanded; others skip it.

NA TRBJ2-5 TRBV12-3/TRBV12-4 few TGTGCCAGCAGTTTAACCCACTACCAAGAGACCCAGTACTTC CASSLTHYQETQYF
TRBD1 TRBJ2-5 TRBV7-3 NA TGTGCCAGCAGCGACAGGGCCGCCCAGGCGGAGACCCAGTACTTC CASSDRAAQAETQYF
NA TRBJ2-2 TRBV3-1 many TGTGCCAGCAGCCAAGGGCGAGGGGAACATGGGGAGCTGTTTTTT CASSQGRGEHGELFF
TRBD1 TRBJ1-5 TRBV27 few TGTGCCAGCAGTCCAGGGACAGCGGGCAATCAGCCCCAGCATTTT CASSPGTAGNQPQHF
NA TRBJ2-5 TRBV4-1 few TGCGCCAGCAGCCAAGGAGACAGCCAGGCGACCCAGTACTTC CASSQGDSQATQYF
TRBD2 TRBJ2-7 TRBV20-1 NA TGCAGTGCGCGGACTAGCGGGGCCTACGAGCAGTACTTC CSARTSGAYEQYF
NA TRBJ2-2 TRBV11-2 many TGTGCCAGCAGCCCCAATGCGTTAGGGGAGCTGTTTTTT CASSPNALGELFF
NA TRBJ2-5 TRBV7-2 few TGTGCCAGCAGCTTTGTGGGGGCACCGGAGACCCAGTACTTC CASSFVGAPETQYF
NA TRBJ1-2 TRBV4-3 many TGCGCCAGCAGCCAAGGGACCTATGGCTACACCTTC CASSQGTYGYTF
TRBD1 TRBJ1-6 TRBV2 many TGTGCCAGCAGTGGCTGGCAGGGGGCAAATAATTCACCCCTCCACTTT CASSGWQGANNSPLHF
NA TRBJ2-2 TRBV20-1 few TGCAGTGCTAGTGACCACGGGGAGCTGTTTTTT CSASDHGELFF
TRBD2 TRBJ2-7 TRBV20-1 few TGCAGTGTCGGAGGATGGGCGGGAGGGCGATCCTACGAGCAGTACTTC CSVGGWAGGRSYEQYF
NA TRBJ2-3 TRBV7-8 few TGTGCCAGCAGCTACAGTCGCACAGATACGCAGTATTTT CASSYSRTDTQYF
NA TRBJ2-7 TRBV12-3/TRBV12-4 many TGTGCCAGCAGTTCACTGGGTGGGGGATGGCACTCCTACGAGCAGTACTTC CASSSLGGGWHSYEQYF
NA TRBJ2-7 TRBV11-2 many TGTGCCAGCAGCTCTTCCTTCGAGGAGTACTTC CASSSSFEEYF
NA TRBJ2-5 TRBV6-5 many TGTGCCAGCAGTTACTTCTACCCCCGACAGGAAGGACGCCAAGAGACCCAGTACTTC CASSYFYPRQEGRQETQYF
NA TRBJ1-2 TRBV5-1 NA TGCGCCAGCAGCTTGGCCGGGCATGGCTACACCTTC CASSLAGHGYTF
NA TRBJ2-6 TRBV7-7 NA TGTGCTAGCAGCCCAGGGGGGGCTGGGGCCAACGTCCTGACTTTC CASSPGGAGANVLTF
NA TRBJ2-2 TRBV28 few TGTGCCAGCTGGAACACCGGGGAGCTGTTTTTT CASWNTGELFF
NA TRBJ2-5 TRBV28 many TGTGCCAGCAGTTCTGGCGCCCAAGAGACCCAGTACTTC CASSSGAQETQYF
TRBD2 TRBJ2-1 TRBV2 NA TGTGCCAGCAGTGAAAGTCCCGCTAGCGGGGGTTACAATGAGCAGTTCTTC CASSESPASGGYNEQFF
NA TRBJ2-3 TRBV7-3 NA TGTGCCAGCAGCTTAAATGTAGCTGGAACAGATACGCAGTATTTT CASSLNVAGTDTQYF
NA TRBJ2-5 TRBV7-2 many TGTGCCAGCAGCTTAGGGGGGAGAGAGTGGGAGACCCAGTACTTC CASSLGGREWETQYF
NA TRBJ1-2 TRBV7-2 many TGTGCCAGCAGCTTAAGTTATTTCTATGGCTACACCTTC CASSLSYFYGYTF
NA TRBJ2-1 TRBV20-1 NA TGCAGTGCTAGAGATCCCAGGGGAGGTAATGAGCAGTTCTTC CSARDPRGGNEQFF
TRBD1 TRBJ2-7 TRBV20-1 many TGCAGTGCCATCGACAGGGGAATGGGCGAGCAGTACTTC CSAIDRGMGEQYF
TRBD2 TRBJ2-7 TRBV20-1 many TGCAGTGCCAATAGCGGGAGAGGGTCCTACGAGCAGTACTTC CSANSGRGSYEQYF
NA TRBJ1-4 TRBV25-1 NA TGTGCCAGCAGTCCTAATACAGGGAGTGAAAAACTGTTTTTT CASSPNTGSEKLFF
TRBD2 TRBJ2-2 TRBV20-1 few TGCAGTGCTATGAGGGAAACTAGCGCGAACACCGGGGAGCTGTTTTTT CSAMRETSANTGELFF
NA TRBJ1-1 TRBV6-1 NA TGTGCCAGCAGACCGACAGACATGAACACTGAAGCTTTCTTT CASRPTDMNTEAFF
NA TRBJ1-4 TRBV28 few TGTGCCAGCAGTTCCCCTCCCGGGTGGGAGGATGAAAAACTGTTTTTT CASSSPPGWEDEKLFF
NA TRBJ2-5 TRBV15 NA TGTGCCACCAGCCTCTCCAGGGGTCAAGAGACCCAGTACTTC CATSLSRGQETQYF
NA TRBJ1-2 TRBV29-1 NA TGCAGCGCCGATGGGGATGCAAGGGGCTACACCTTC CSADGDARGYTF
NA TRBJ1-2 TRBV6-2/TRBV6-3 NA TGTGCCAGCAGTTACTTTGACGGGACACCCCACTTC CASSYFDGTPHF
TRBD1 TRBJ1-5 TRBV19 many TGTGCCAGTACCGGGACAGGCGGCAATCAGCCCCAGCATTTT CASTGTGGNQPQHF
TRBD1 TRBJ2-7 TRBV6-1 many TGTGCCAGCAGTGGGACAGGGGGGGCCTACGAGCAGTACTTC CASSGTGGAYEQYF
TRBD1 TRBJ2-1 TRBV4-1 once TGCGCCAGCAGCACAGGGGGCTTGGACAATGAGCAGTTCTTC CASSTGGLDNEQFF
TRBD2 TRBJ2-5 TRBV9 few TGTGCCAGCAGCGTAGGTTCAACTAGCGGGAGCGTGGAGACCCAGTACTTC CASSVGSTSGSVETQYF
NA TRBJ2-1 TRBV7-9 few TGTGCCAGCAGCTTAGAACTACACCACAATGAGCAGTTCTTC CASSLELHHNEQFF
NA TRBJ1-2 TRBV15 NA TGTGCCACCAGCAGAGGGGGCCGAGGCTACACCTTC CATSRGGRGYTF
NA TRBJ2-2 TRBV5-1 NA TGCGCCAGCAGCTTGGAAGGGATTCAAAACACCGGGGAGCTGTTTTTT CASSLEGIQNTGELFF
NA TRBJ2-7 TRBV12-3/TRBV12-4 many TGTGCCAGCAGCACGCAGGGGATCGAGCAGTACTTC CASSTQGIEQYF
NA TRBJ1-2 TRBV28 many TGTGCCAGCAGTTTTAACAGGGCCTATGGCTACACCTTC CASSFNRAYGYTF
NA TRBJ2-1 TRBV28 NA TGTGCCAGCAGTTTAGGGGGTGACAGGTTAAAGCAGTTCTTC CASSLGGDRLKQFF
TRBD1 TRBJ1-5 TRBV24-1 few TGTGCCACCAGCCAGGGGGCTATTCAGCCCCAGCATTTT CATSQGAIQPQHF
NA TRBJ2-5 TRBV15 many TGTGCCACCAGCAGAGAGAGGATAGAGACCCAGTACTTC CATSRERIETQYF
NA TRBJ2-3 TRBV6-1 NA TGTGCCAGCGGACGGGGGTTCGACGCAGATACGCAGTATTTT CASGRGFDADTQYF
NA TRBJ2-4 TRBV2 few TGTGCCAGCAGTGAAAGAGGAAGTGAAAACATTCAGTACTTC CASSERGSENIQYF
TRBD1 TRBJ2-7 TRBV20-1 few TGCAGTGCTAGGGACTGGACAGGGGACTCTAACTACGAGCAGTACTTC CSARDWTGDSNYEQYF
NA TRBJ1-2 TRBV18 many TGTGCCAGCTCGGACCGGGACACCAACTATGGCTACACCTTC CASSDRDTNYGYTF
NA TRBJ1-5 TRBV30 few TGTGCCTGGAGTTTTGGGGGACCTAATCAGCCCCAGCATTTT CAWSFGGPNQPQHF
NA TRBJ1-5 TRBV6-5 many TGTGCCAGCAGTTACTCGGCTGTTGGTGGGTTGGGACAGCCCCAGCATTTT CASSYSAVGGLGQPQHF